This T cell receptor beta chain originates from a study of post-analysis software for immune sequencing data. A note on this clonotype: Its antigen is currently unknown.

Tagging with unique molecular identifiers was a feature of the TCR beta cDNA libraries. TCRdb reprocessed the PCR reads via MiXCR and lists one record per CDR3 protein. The sample holds 820,000 or so distinct CDR3 sequences; roughly 58% are singletons and the top ten take roughly 4.4%. The V and J ends lost 6 bases and 2 bases, in that order; junction bases with no gene match: 6. This CDR3 spans 14 amino acids. CDR1 SGHDN and CDR2 FVKESK come from the germline V gene. Overall study results and limits: Higher frequency in patients than in controls was seen for about five TRBV segments, with TRBV5-6, TRBV5-1 and TRBV20-1 among them.

The gene calls are TRBV14 and TRBJ2-7; 8 bases agree with TRBD2. This TCR was sampled from a girl aged 5-17 years with multiple sclerosis. Material: blood. CDR3 sequence (DNA): TGTGCCAGCAGAGCGGGGGCGACACCCTACGAGCAGTACTTC. Translation: CASRAGATPYEQYF.